This T cell receptor (beta chain) emerged from a study of blood T cells in healthy people across ages. Study results and limitations: Donor CMV infection status was unknown, possibly confounding age-related changes in expanded clonotypes. In long-lived donors, naive CD4+ cell counts and diversity exceeded those of aged donors. Older individuals had lower TCR beta diversity per million T cells (the decline was roughly linear).

In this sample, this clonotype turned up a few times. What it binds is not known. The germline V gene has CDR1 SGHTA and CDR2 FQGNSA. V lost 5 bases and J 6 bases, leaving 19 bases between the germline ends. This CDR3 region has 15 residues. Through a sample-barcoded 5' primer and a J-beta primer mix, a second PCR was run for roughly 6 to 12 cycles. The authors tagged each cDNA molecule using a template-switch adaptor with 12 random nucleotides. TCRdb redid the calling of the 5' RACE reads with MiXCR, one entry per CDR3 protein. This table holds around 1.5 million distinct CDR3 sequences, 42% found once.

The receptor comes from a young woman in good health. The gene calls are TRBV7-2 and TRBJ1-2, with D possibly TRBD1 on 5 matching bases. Material for sequencing was blood. The CDR3 sequence is CASSPSQGATDGYTF. The CDR3 bases are TGTGCCAGCAGCCCCTCTCAGGGAGCGACGGATGGCTACACCTTC.